This T cell receptor beta chain was retrieved from a study of identical twins (TCRdb year 2016). In terms of the full investigation: To test whether fetal clonotypes persist, the study used deep sequencing on TCR alpha and beta repertoires from monozygotic twins, unrelated adults of various ages, and cord blood. Replicate twin experiments were performed at different times using different library preparation protocols to rule out contamination. What the research found in general, with its limitations: Excess twin sharing in beta out-of-frame sequences was weaker because fewer shared sequences lowered the signal-to-noise ratio. Invariant T cells such as MAIT and iNKT could partly confound zero-insertion analyses, although diverse VJ usage argued against such confounding for most clonotypes. Fewer insertions were carried by abundant cord blood beta clonotypes; a weaker similar trend was observed in young adult naive repertoires, while no such trend was observed in memory repertoires. Out-of-frame TCR alpha sharing in monozygotic twins was systematically underestimated by recombination models, whereas sharing between unrelated individuals was in agreement with the recombination models. Because the same donors could not be followed over many years, the conclusions relied on cross-sectional statistical analysis. Compared with coincidental sharing between unrelated individuals, an excess of low generation-probability sequences was observed among out-of-frame TCR alpha sequences shared between twins.

This clonotype was found a few times. Its antigen is currently not known. No base quality values were provided; no much bigger clone lies one nucleotide off. Libraries came from 5' RACE. The sequencer was an Illumina HiSeq 2000. A universal primer binding site was introduced by template switching, and a unique molecular identifier was present in the final cDNA, enabling accurate counting of TCR cDNA molecules. Specific primers in the conserved constant-segment region were used to synthesize first-strand cDNA for TCR alpha and beta chains. Each cDNA library was double barcoded, with a SMART-Mk sample barcode plus Illumina barcodes, to control for contamination. TruSeq adapter sequences along with Illumina sample barcodes were introduced in two successive PCR steps. The Illumina HiSeq platform was used with custom primers to sequence TCR alpha and beta cDNA libraries. The original pipeline was this. MiGEC processed the raw reads to extract unique molecular identifiers, while MiXCR was used to determine the CDR3 positions. For each individual, recombination models were inferred using an EM algorithm with the repgenHMM and IGoR tools. Shared clonotypes were analyzed with the tcR package in R, and sharing was normalized by the product of cloneset sizes. Out-of-frame nonproductive sequences were analyzed to study raw recombination free of thymic and clonal selection effects. Starting from the raw public reads, TCRdb applied fastp trimming at Q25, assembled clones with MiXCR and retained in-frame beta chains. When rows share a CDR3 protein, they turn into one entry using the most common DNA and genes. TCRdb's processing, not the authors' own work, is the source of the V and J calls. Here the sample has about 890,000 distinct CDR3 sequences; 12% occur a single time. The ten biggest clones cover 1.5% to 2% of the sample.

All donors were healthy Caucasians. The twin cohort consisted of three pairs of female monozygotic twins, all aged roughly 18 to 30 years. Peripheral blood mononuclear cells were the source from which RNA for the TCR libraries was isolated. V is reduced by 6 bases and J by 7 bases, leaving a spacing of 21 bases between them. From its cysteine to its phenylalanine, the CDR3 spans 15 amino acids. Left in the record is the CDR3 DNA by itself, 45 bases read in frame from the first base. From the germline V gene, CDR1 is MDHEN and CDR2 is SYDVKM. These sequences were also reported in another study, on yellow fever vaccine responses in identical twins. The second study's authors report: The T cell response to vaccination in identical twins was reported by the authors to appear partly convergent and partly personalized. In the study, vaccine-responding T cell clones were precisely tracked in identical twins.

Sequenced sample: PBMCs. The chain is encoded by TRBV28 joined to TRBJ1-2; the D segment cannot be called with confidence. This clonotype originated in a woman aged 18 to 35 in good health. The DNA sequence follows: TGTGCCAGCAGCCCAGACCCGCTGATTTTCTCTGGCTACACCTTC. The resulting protein is CASSPDPLIFSGYTF.